This entry lists 14 T cell receptor beta chains sequenced from one sample in a study of T cell repertoires in cytomegalovirus infection. TCRdb reprocessed the reads with MiXCR, giving one entry per CDR3 protein. The data contain around 740,000 distinct CDR3 sequences, about 40% of them singletons. Material for sequencing was PBMCs. These receptors all stem from a human donor in good health (CMV status not recorded). Some clones in this sample may be carry-over from other donors' samples.

This clonotype occurred a few times. The chain links TRBV9 to TRBJ2-7, with 7 bases that match TRBD2. V shed 3 bases and J 5 bases; nucleotides not matched to a gene: 11. Germline V gene data show CDR1 as SGDLS and CDR2 as YYNGEE. There are 15 residues in the CDR3. The DNA for the CDR3 is TGTGCCAGCAGCGAGAAAGCGGGAATCATAGACGAGCAGTACTTC. Amino acids: CASSEKAGIIDEQYF.

This clonotype was recorded many times. At one end the junction does not follow the germline gene, possibly because of a read error. The CDR3 nucleotides read TGTGCCAGCACTGAACTAGCGGGATCTAACAATGAGCAGTTCTTC. This encodes CASTELAGSNNEQFF. V gene TRBV2 combines with J gene TRBJ2-1; TRBD2 agrees at 10 bases. Germline V gene lookup returns CDR1 SNHLY and CDR2 FYNNEI. The CDR3 has 15 amino acids. Using reference TRBV2 and TRBJ2-1 for the parts outside the CDR3, the full variable domain is EPEVTQTPSHQVTQMGQEVILRCVPISNHLYFYWYRQILGQKVEFLVSFYNNEISEKSEIFDDQFSVERPDGSNFTLKIRSTKLEDSAMYFCASTELAGSNNEQFFGPGTRLTVL.

This clonotype was seen a handful of times. The CDR3 nucleotides are TGTGCCTTCCGTACGGGAAACCTGAACACTGAAGCTTTCTTT. Translated: CAFRTGNLNTEAFF. The rearrangement uses TRBV10-3 and TRBJ1-1; D remains unclear. CDR1 is ENHRY and CDR2 is SYGVKD in the germline V gene. The germline V and J ends were trimmed by 11 bases and 0 bases, with 16 bases remaining between them. The CDR3 has 14 amino acids.

The chain couples TRBV19 to TRBJ2-3; D is uncertain. Trimming left V 4 bases short and J 1 base short, with 15 bases between. The CDR3 is made up of 16 amino acids. Germline V gene data show CDR1 as LNHDA and CDR2 as SQIVND (reference sequence). CDR3: CASSTFDTFRTDTQYF. CDR3 nucleotide sequence: TGTGCCAGTAGTACCTTCGACACCTTTCGCACAGATACGCAGTATTTT.

In this sample, this clonotype turned up a few times. The chain has TRBV5-6 and TRBJ2-7; 7 nucleotides line up with TRBD1. The CDR3 has 16 amino acids. The germline V gene encodes CDR1 SGHDT and CDR2 YYEEEE. With V trimmed by 1 base and J by 3 bases, 10 bases remained unmatched. CDR3 sequence reads: CASSLWSGTERYEQYF. CDR3 in DNA: TGTGCCAGCAGCTTGTGGTCCGGGACAGAGCGCTACGAGCAGTACTTC.

In the case of this clonotype: This CDR3 is missing its conserved last phenylalanine or tryptophan, likely due to a read error. This rearrangement joins TRBV7-2 to TRBJ1-2; D possibly corresponds to TRBD1 (5 bases). V gave up 1 base and J gave up 10 bases, with 16 bases separating them. CDR1 SGHTA and CDR2 FQGNSA come from the germline V gene. There are 14 residues in the CDR3. CDR3 coding DNA: TGTGCCAGCAGCTTAGGGGGCACATCGGATGTCTACACCGTC. Its protein product is CASSLGGTSDVYTV.

A word on this clonotype: With a much larger clone just one base away, this may be a read error. The V gene is TRBV20-1, the J gene TRBJ2-1; 9 bases are shared with TRBD2. Germline assignment: CDR1 DFQATT and CDR2 SNEGSKA (reference sequence). After removal of 5 bases from V and 5 bases from J, the junction contained 10 bases not matched to a gene. CDR3 length: 15 residues. CDR3 residues: CSARKAGGSHNEQFF. CDR3 in DNA: TGCAGTGCTCGAAAAGCGGGAGGATCCCACAATGAGCAGTTCTTC.

The chain has TRBV10-3 and TRBJ2-7, with a tentative D call TRBD1 (6 bases). With 2 bases removed from V and 3 bases from J, the gap between germline ends came to 8 bases. Germline V CDR1 and CDR2: ENHRY, SYGVKD. The CDR3 runs 13 residues. The CDR3 sequence is CAISEPDSYEQYF. In DNA, the CDR3 is TGTGCCATCAGTGAGCCGGACAGCTACGAGCAGTACTTC.

This clonotype has a handful of counts. V and J are TRBV7-2 and TRBJ2-7; TRBD2 matches 10 bases. The CDR3 totals 13 residues. J was trimmed by 5 bases and V by 8 bases; bases with no gene match: 6. Germline CDR1 and CDR2: SGHTA and FQGNSA. This CDR3 reads CASGETSGHEQYF. The CDR3 nucleotides read TGTGCCAGCGGCGAGACTAGCGGGCACGAGCAGTACTTC.

This clonotype was counted a few times. V is TRBV29-1 and J is TRBJ2-3; the D gene is possibly TRBD1 (6 bases). This CDR3 spans 15 amino acids. Germline assignment: CDR1 SQVTM and CDR2 ANQGSEA. V was clipped by 6 bases and J by 2 bases, with 18 bases between them. CDR3 nucleotides: TGCAGCGTCTCCTTTAGGGGACAAGACACAGATACGCAGTATTTT. Protein sequence: CSVSFRGQDTDTQYF.

This clonotype was found a few times. The junction differs from germline at one of its ends, possibly a read error. The chain couples TRBV28 to TRBJ2-3, with TRBD1 matching 10 bases. The CDR3 consists of 20 residues. Looked up from germline, CDR1 is MDHEN and CDR2 is SYDVKM. CDR3 region: CVSSFPSTGTGASSTDTQYF. The DNA for the CDR3 is TGTGTCAGCAGTTTCCCGAGCACCGGGACAGGGGCTTCTAGCACAGATACGCAGTATTTT. Combining the CDR3 with reference TRBV28 and TRBJ2-3 gives the whole variable domain DVKVTQSSRYLVKRTGEKVFLECVQDMDHENMFWYRQDPGLGLRLIYFSYDVKMKEKGDIPEGYSVSREKKERFSLILESASTNQTSMYLCVSSFPSTGTGASSTDTQYFGPGTRLTVL.

The genes are TRBV7-9 and TRBJ2-2, with D perhaps matching TRBD1 (6 bases). Deletions cut 4 bases from V and 5 bases from J, with 8 bases between. CDR1 SEHNR and CDR2 FQNEAQ come from the germline V gene (reference sequence). This CDR3 comprises 13 residues. In nucleotides, the CDR3 is TGTGCCAGCAGCTGGACAGCAACCGGGGAGCTGTTTTTT. Translating it yields CASSWTATGELFF.

This clonotype was detected only a few times. The chain links TRBV11-2 to TRBJ2-3; maybe TRBD2 (6 bases). V was pared by 0 bases and J by 0 bases, with 13 bases between. The CDR3 sequence is 17 residues long. Looked up from germline, CDR1 is SGHAT and CDR2 is FQNNGV. The CDR3 loop is CASSLDWSSVSTDTQYF. The CDR3 DNA follows: TGTGCCAGCAGCTTAGATTGGTCTAGCGTAAGCACAGATACGCAGTATTTT. The full variable domain, rest sourced from reference TRBV11-2 and TRBJ2-3, is EAGVAQSPRYKIIEKRQSVAFWCNPISGHATLYWYQQILGQGPKLLIQFQNNGVVDDSQLPKDRFSAERLKGVDSTLKIQPAKLEDSAVYLCASSLDWSSVSTDTQYFGPGTRLTVL.

The chain carries TRBV12-3 or TRBV12-4 and TRBJ2-1; 9 bases match TRBD2. The V segment lost 3 bases and the J segment 8 bases; nucleotides outside the gene matches: 8. The CDR3 consists of 15 residues. The CDR3 DNA sequence: TGTGCCAGCAGTTTGGCGGGACTAGCTTCCTATGAGCAGTTCTTC. It codes for CASSLAGLASYEQFF.